This T cell receptor beta chain was retrieved from a study of CXCR3-negative and CXCR3-positive naive CD8 T cells. Study-wide background: Total TRB output reached around 140 million reads, about 1.5 +/- 0.3 million per library. Findings of the study overall: Naive cells that were CXCR3-negative or CXCR3-positive used TRBV-TRBJ genes alike, while memory cells diverged. The TRB CDR3s that CXCR3-positive naive cells carried were more hydrophobic than those of CXCR3-negative naive cells.

Subsets of CD8+ T cells were each sorted in triplicate at 270,000 or so cells apiece. CD45RO-CCR7+CD27+CD95- defined naive CD8+ T cells. The germline gives CDR1 DFQATT, CDR2 SNEGSKA (reference sequence). The CDR3 extends over 14 amino acids. UMI-labeled 5' RACE yielded the TRB cDNA libraries. TCRdb processed the 5' RACE reads again and assigns one entry to each CDR3 protein, with no DNA. This sample's table reports tens of thousands of distinct CDR3 sequences. Worth noting for this clonotype: Its matching antigen is unknown.

The sample comprised naive CXCR3+ CD8+ T cells from blood. Subset denoted: CD45RO-CCR7+CD27+CD95- naive CD8+ T cells expressing CXCR3 (TNR3+). The TCR was taken from a human donor in good health. Some clones in this sample may be carry-over from other donors' samples. This chain joins TRBV20-1 and TRBJ1-1; TCRdb's D call, TRBD1, is unchecked because there is no DNA. CDR3 sequence: CSALGDRGQTEAFF.